Listed below are T cell receptor beta chains from one sample, sequenced in a study of CD8+ T cells in alopecia areata. Here immunoSEQ multiplex PCR was the method, and the copy in TCRdb shows in-frame clones only, minus some. The table includes around 110,000 clones, about four fifths detected once. Source: CD8+ T cells sorted from blood, taken at week 24, from a patient treated with tofacitinib. The receptors were gathered from a human donor with alopecia areata. Each CDR3 is given with its conserved first and last residue. The D gene is left open where the match is weak. Only part of the rows carry a size: once, few, many, or a class if the clone is expanded.

CDR3,DNA,V,J,D,size
CASSRGGTDTQYF,TGCGCCAGCTCCCGGGGGGGCACAGATACGCAGTATTTT,TRBV4-3,TRBJ2-3,TRBD2,NA
CASSQVTGLGTEAFF,TGCGCCAGCAGCCAAGTAACCGGTTTGGGCACTGAAGCTTTCTTT,TRBV4-1,TRBJ1-1,NA,NA
CASSLSHSGANVLTF,TGTGCCAGCAGTTTATCGCACTCTGGGGCCAACGTCCTGACTTTC,TRBV27,TRBJ2-6,NA,few
CASRSGHINEQFF,TGTGCCAGTAGATCGGGACACATTAATGAGCAGTTCTTC,TRBV19,TRBJ2-1,NA,NA
CASSLGWAEAFF,TGTGCCAGCAGCTTGGGATGGGCTGAAGCTTTCTTT,TRBV5-6,TRBJ1-1,NA,NA
CASSQSRGDQPQHF,TGCGCCAGCAGCCAGTCCAGGGGGGATCAGCCCCAGCATTTT,TRBV4-1,TRBJ1-5,TRBD1,NA
CASSPQTLNTGELFF,TGTGCCAGCAGCCCCCAGACTCTTAACACCGGGGAGCTGTTTTTT,TRBV13,TRBJ2-2,NA,NA
CTLQATGTKNIQYF,TGTACCCTGCAGGCTACGGGAACCAAAAACATTCAGTACTTC,TRBV21-1,TRBJ2-4,NA,few
CASSLSGGWADTQYF,TGTGCCAGCAGCCTGAGCGGGGGGTGGGCAGATACGCAGTATTTT,TRBV7-2,TRBJ2-3,TRBD2,NA
CASSDSQIQETQYF,TGTGCCAGCAGCGATAGCCAGATTCAAGAGACCCAGTACTTC,TRBV7-2,TRBJ2-5,NA,few
CASSLGAGGTTDTQYF,TGTGCCAGCAGCTTAGGGGCAGGGGGCACAACAGATACGCAGTATTTT,TRBV7-2,TRBJ2-3,TRBD1,NA
CASSGNYDRPETQYF,TGTGCCAGCAGCGGGAATTACGACAGGCCAGAGACCCAGTACTTC,TRBV7-9,TRBJ2-5,NA,NA
CASSDYRYSGNTIYF,TGTGCCAGCAGCGATTACAGATACTCTGGAAACACCATATATTTT,TRBV7-9,TRBJ1-3,NA,NA
CASSDGGEETQYF,TGCGCCAGCAGCGACGGGGGGGAAGAGACCCAGTACTTC,TRBV5-1,TRBJ2-5,TRBD2,NA
CATSRDPAGQRYSNQPQHF,TGTGCCACCAGCAGAGACCCCGCCGGACAGAGATATAGCAATCAGCCCCAGCATTTT,TRBV15,TRBJ1-5,NA,NA
CASSPRADHGYEQYF,TGTGCCAGCAGCCCGCGGGCAGACCATGGGTACGAGCAGTACTTC,TRBV7-6,TRBJ2-7,NA,NA
CASSEAYRSGSSYEQYF,TGTGCCAGCAGTGAAGCGTACAGATCAGGGTCTAGCTACGAGCAGTACTTC,TRBV2,TRBJ2-7,NA,once
CASSLQGSSTDTQYF,TGTGCCAGCAGCTTACAGGGGTCTAGCACAGATACGCAGTATTTT,TRBV7-6,TRBJ2-3,NA,NA
CASSPTGNTEAFF,TGTGCCAGCAGCCCAACAGGGAACACTGAAGCTTTCTTT,TRBV6-1,TRBJ1-1,NA,once
CASSGTSPDEQYF,TGTGCCAGCAGTGGGACTAGCCCTGACGAGCAGTACTTC,TRBV6-1,TRBJ2-7,TRBD2,NA
CASSLGPLSNQPQHF,TGTGCCAGCAGCTTAGGTCCACTTAGCAATCAGCCCCAGCATTTT,TRBV7-9,TRBJ1-5,NA,NA
CASSPTRQTAYNEQFF,TGTGCCAGCAGCCCTACCCGACAGACAGCCTACAATGAGCAGTTCTTC,TRBV7-9,TRBJ2-1,NA,NA
CASSPATSGAVYEQYF,TGTGCCAGCAGCCCAGCCACTAGCGGGGCCGTCTACGAGCAGTACTTC,TRBV27,TRBJ2-7,TRBD2,NA
CASSLELGFNQPQHF,TGTGCCAGCAGCTTAGAACTCGGGTTCAATCAGCCCCAGCATTTT,TRBV7-8,TRBJ1-5,NA,NA
CASTKKRDKPPSYEQYF,TGTGCCAGTACAAAAAAACGGGACAAGCCTCCCTCCTACGAGCAGTACTTC,TRBV19,TRBJ2-7,NA,once
CASGPSAGVGSPLHF,TGTGCTAGTGGTCCCTCCGCGGGGGTTGGTTCACCCCTCCACTTT,TRBV12-5,TRBJ1-6,NA,NA
CASSLGTVNSNQPQHF,TGTGCCAGCAGCTTAGGGACAGTCAATAGCAATCAGCCCCAGCATTTT,TRBV7-9,TRBJ1-5,NA,NA
CASGAGASYNEQFF,TGCGCCAGCGGCGCGGGGGCCTCCTACAATGAGCAGTTCTTC,TRBV5-1,TRBJ2-1,NA,few